The rows below give T cell receptor beta chains drawn from one sample of a study of T cell repertoires in cytomegalovirus infection. TCRdb analysed the reads with MiXCR anew, one entry per CDR3 protein. The sample includes 46,000 or so distinct CDR3 sequences, 20% of them seen just once. For these TCRs, the target antigens are not known. The material sequenced was PBMCs, sequenced either directly or after in vitro stimulation (not recorded which). Source of these receptors: a human donor in good health (CMV status not recorded). Some clones in this sample may be carry-over from other donors' samples. The CDR3 runs from the conserved cysteine through the conserved F or W. D genes are given only for firm matches. The size of a clone is reported for some rows only, either as once, few or many, or as a class for expanded clones.

V: TRBV2
size: NA
D: NA
J: TRBJ1-1
DNA: TGTGCCAGCAGGCAGGCCCTCAACACTGAAGCTTTCTTT
CDR3: CASRQALNTEAFF

V: TRBV12-3/TRBV12-4
size: many
D: NA
J: TRBJ2-2
DNA: TGTGCCAGCAGTTTCTCGGGGGCCGGGGAGCTGTTTTTT
CDR3: CASSFSGAGELFF

V: TRBV7-8
size: many
D: TRBD1
J: TRBJ2-3
DNA: TGTGCCAGCAGCCCGAGGGACAGCAGAGATACGCAGTATTTT
CDR3: CASSPRDSRDTQYF

V: TRBV10-3
size: NA
D: TRBD2
J: TRBJ2-1
DNA: TGTGCCATCAGTGGCCCGACTAGCGAGAGCTCCTACAATGAGCAGTTCTTC
CDR3: CAISGPTSESSYNEQFF

V: TRBV20-1
size: NA
D: NA
J: TRBJ1-2
DNA: TGCAGTGCTAGGAACAGGGACTATGGCTACACCTTC
CDR3: CSARNRDYGYTF

V: TRBV9
size: NA
D: NA
J: TRBJ2-3
DNA: TGTGCCAGCAGCCCCCTCGCGGGGGCCGGGGATACGCAGTATTTT
CDR3: CASSPLAGAGDTQYF

V: TRBV2
size: NA
D: NA
J: TRBJ1-6
DNA: TGTGCCAGCATCATTAATCGCTCCTATAATTCACCCCTCCACTTT
CDR3: CASIINRSYNSPLHF

V: TRBV11-2
size: many
D: NA
J: TRBJ1-4
DNA: TGTGCCAGCAGCTTATCGGCGGGGGGACGTGAAAAACTGTTTTTT
CDR3: CASSLSAGGREKLFF

V: TRBV7-2
size: medium-sized
D: TRBD2
J: TRBJ2-1
DNA: TGTGCCAGCAGCTCTAGCGGGGGGGGGTACAATGAGCAGTTCTTC
CDR3: CASSSSGGGYNEQFF

V: TRBV20-1
size: NA
D: TRBD2
J: TRBJ2-1
DNA: TGCAGTGCGGCTAGCGGGAGGTATGACAATGAGCAGTTCTTC
CDR3: CSAASGRYDNEQFF

V: TRBV11-1
size: many
D: TRBD2
J: TRBJ2-5
DNA: TGTGCCAGCAGACAGCGGGGACAAGAGACCCAGTACTTC
CDR3: CASRQRGQETQYF

V: TRBV12-3/TRBV12-4
size: few
D: NA
J: TRBJ1-2
DNA: TGTGCCAGCACCATGCTAGGACAGACCTATGGCTACACCTTC
CDR3: CASTMLGQTYGYTF

V: TRBV12-3/TRBV12-4
size: few
D: NA
J: TRBJ2-7
DNA: TGTGCCAGCACTGGGAGTATGCACGAGCAGTACTTC
CDR3: CASTGSMHEQYF

V: TRBV29-1
size: few
D: NA
J: TRBJ1-2
DNA: TGCAGCGTCGACCCCCAACTTGACGACACCTTC
CDR3: CSVDPQLDDTF

V: TRBV12-3/TRBV12-4
size: many
D: TRBD2
J: TRBJ2-7
DNA: TGTGCCAGCAGCCCCCGACTAGCGGGAGTAGAGGAGCAGTACTTC
CDR3: CASSPRLAGVEEQYF

V: TRBV28
size: NA
D: TRBD1
J: TRBJ1-1
DNA: TGTGCCAGCAGAATTTTGGTACAGGGGACTGAAGCTTTCTTT
CDR3: CASRILVQGTEAFF

V: TRBV9
size: NA
D: TRBD2
J: TRBJ2-3
DNA: TGTGCCAGCAGCCGTCCTCTGGCGGGAGGGGAAACTAGCACAGATACGCAGTATTTT
CDR3: CASSRPLAGGETSTDTQYF

V: TRBV4-1
size: many
D: NA
J: TRBJ1-1
DNA: TGCGCCAGCAGCCAGTCCGACGCAGCTTTCTTT
CDR3: CASSQSDAAFF